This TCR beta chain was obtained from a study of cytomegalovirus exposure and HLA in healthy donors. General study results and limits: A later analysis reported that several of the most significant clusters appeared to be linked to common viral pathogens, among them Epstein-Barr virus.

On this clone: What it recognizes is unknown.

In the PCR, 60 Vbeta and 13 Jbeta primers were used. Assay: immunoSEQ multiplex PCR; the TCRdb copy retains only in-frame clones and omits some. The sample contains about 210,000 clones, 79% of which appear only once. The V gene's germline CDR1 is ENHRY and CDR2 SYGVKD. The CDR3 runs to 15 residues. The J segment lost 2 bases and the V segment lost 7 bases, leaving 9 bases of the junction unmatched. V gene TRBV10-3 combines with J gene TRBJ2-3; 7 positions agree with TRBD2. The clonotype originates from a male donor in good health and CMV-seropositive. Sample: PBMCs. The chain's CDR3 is CAIKGGGGLTDTQYF. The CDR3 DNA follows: TGTGCCATCAAGGGTGGGGGGGGACTCACAGATACGCAGTATTTT.